The 10 T cell receptor beta chains given below trace back to one sample, sequenced in a study of shared clonotypes between healthy human individuals. The table came from immunoSEQ multiplex PCR; TCRdb's copy has only in-frame clones and leaves some out. The sample carries about 600,000 clones, roughly 97% recorded once. The sequencing input was naive CD4+ T cells sorted from blood. Subset given: CD45RA+ positively selected. These TCRs come from a woman in her thirties in good health.

The chain is built from TRBV28 and TRBJ1-2; D uncertain. The CDR3 extends over 15 amino acids. Germline assignment: CDR1 MDHEN and CDR2 SYDVKM. V was shortened by 6 bases and J by 0 bases, with 14 bases between the two germline ends. CDR3 protein: CASRARTVTNYGYTF. CDR3 DNA: TGTGCCAGCAGGGCCAGGACGGTGACTAACTATGGCTACACCTTC.

The genes are TRBV11-1 and TRBJ2-7; 7 bases are a match to TRBD2. Germline-derived CDR1 and CDR2 are SGHAT and FQDESV (reference sequence). CDR3 length: 14 amino acids. J lost 5 bases, V lost 4 bases, and 8 bases had no gene match. The CDR3 bases are TGTGCCAGCAGCTATCGGTGGCTAGCGGACGAGCAGTACTTC. This encodes CASSYRWLADEQYF.

This sequence joins TRBV9 and TRBJ2-2, with a possible D match to TRBD2 (6 bases). The V and J ends lost 5 bases and 1 base respectively, with 15 bases between them. The CDR3 covers 16 residues. Germline CDR1 is SGDLS and CDR2 is YYNGEE. The CDR3, as DNA: TGTGCCAGCAGTCAAGGAGGGTGGGGGAACACCGGGGAGCTGTTTTTT. Amino acids: CASSQGGWGNTGELFF. The entire variable domain, with the rest obtained from reference TRBV9 and TRBJ2-2, is as follows: DSGVTQTPKHLITATGQRVTLRCSPRSGDLSVYWYQQSLDQGLQFLIQYYNGEERAKGNILERFSAQQFPDLHSELNLSSLELGDSALYFCASSQGGWGNTGELFFGEGSRLTVL.

The chain joins TRBV25-1 to TRBJ2-1; TRBD1 matches at 9 bases. This CDR3 has 13 amino acids. Trimming at V came to 7 bases and at J to 4 bases, leaving 2 bases not matched to a gene. The germline gives CDR1 MGHDK, CDR2 SYGVNS. CDR3 coding DNA: TGTGCCAGCAAAGGACAGGGGTACAATGAGCAGTTCTTC. Its protein is CASKGQGYNEQFF.

This sequence joins TRBV2 and TRBJ2-2, with D tentatively TRBD1 (5 bases). Trimming removed 4 bases at V and 4 bases at J, with 16 bases between. The germline V gene has CDR1 SNHLY and CDR2 FYNNEI. This CDR3 comprises 16 residues. This CDR3 is CASSGPKTGRTGELFF. The CDR3, as DNA: TGTGCCAGCAGTGGCCCAAAAACAGGCCGCACCGGGGAGCTGTTTTTT.

The chain joins TRBV2 to TRBJ1-4; 8 nucleotides match TRBD1. The V and J ends lost 6 bases and 3 bases, in that order; junction bases with no gene match: 3. This CDR3 is 14 amino acids long. Per germline, CDR1 SNHLY and CDR2 FYNNEI. CDR3 sequence reads: CASRDRAANEKLFF. The CDR3 region has the DNA TGTGCCAGCAGGGACAGGGCGGCTAATGAAAAACTGTTTTTT.

This clone was found once. Other DNA sequences within the sample encode an identical CDR3. The chain combines TRBV5-1 with TRBJ2-2; perhaps D is TRBD1 or TRBD2 (5 bases each). Per germline, CDR1 SGHRS and CDR2 YFSETQ. The CDR3 covers 16 residues. The V gene lost 0 bases and the J gene lost 0 bases, with 9 bases spanning the gap. The CDR3 nucleotides are TGCGCCAGCAGCTTGGGTGGGACGGCGAACACCGGGGAGCTGTTTTTT. This gives the protein CASSLGGTANTGELFF.

This clone was detected only once. The V and J genes are TRBV28 and TRBJ2-1; 11 nucleotides agree with TRBD2. The CDR3 runs to 16 residues. CDR1 is MDHEN and CDR2 is SYDVKM in the germline V gene. V lost 3 bases, J lost 10 bases, and 11 bases stayed unmatched. The CDR3 sequence: CASSLTSGNAGREQFF. The CDR3 DNA reads as TGTGCCAGCAGTTTGACTAGCGGGAACGCGGGGCGAGAGCAGTTCTTC. The variable domain in full, with the rest retrieved from reference TRBV28 and TRBJ2-1, is DVKVTQSSRYLVKRTGEKVFLECVQDMDHENMFWYRQDPGLGLRLIYFSYDVKMKEKGDIPEGYSVSREKKERFSLILESASTNQTSMYLCASSLTSGNAGREQFFGPGTRLTVL.

The chain links TRBV28 to TRBJ2-1; TRBD1 or TRBD2 may be the D gene (6 bases each). Germline CDR1 reads MDHEN; CDR2 reads SYDVKM. This CDR3 is 15 amino acids long. V was shortened by 7 bases and J by 0 bases, with 13 bases between the two germline ends. DNA of the CDR3: TGTGCCAGCAAAAGAGGGGGGCCCTCCTACAATGAGCAGTTCTTC. Encoded protein: CASKRGGPSYNEQFF. Variable domain in full (rest from reference TRBV28 and TRBJ2-1): DVKVTQSSRYLVKRTGEKVFLECVQDMDHENMFWYRQDPGLGLRLIYFSYDVKMKEKGDIPEGYSVSREKKERFSLILESASTNQTSMYLCASKRGGPSYNEQFFGPGTRLTVL.

The rearrangement joins TRBV2 to TRBJ2-5, with D unclear. In germline, CDR1 is SNHLY, CDR2 FYNNEI. The CDR3 loop spans 14 amino acids. The V end was cut by 9 bases, the J end by 1 base, with 15 bases between. The DNA of the CDR3 is TGTGCCAGTCAGACTGGGTACGTCCAAGAGACCCAGTACTTC. The encoded protein is CASQTGYVQETQYF.